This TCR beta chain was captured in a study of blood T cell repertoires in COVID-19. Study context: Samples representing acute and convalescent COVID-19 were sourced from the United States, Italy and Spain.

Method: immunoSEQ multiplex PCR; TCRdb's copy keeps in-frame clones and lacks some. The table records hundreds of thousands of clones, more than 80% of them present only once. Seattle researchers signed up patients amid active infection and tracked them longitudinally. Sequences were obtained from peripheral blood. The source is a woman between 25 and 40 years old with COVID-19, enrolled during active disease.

The CDR3 sequence is CASSLGGSGDQETQYF. In DNA, the CDR3 is TGCGCCAGCAGCTTGGGTGGTAGCGGGGACCAAGAGACCCAGTACTTC. This chain connects TRBV5-1 to TRBJ2-5, with TRBD2 matching 8 bases. CDR1 is SGHRS, CDR2 YFSETQ, per germline. This CDR3 region has 16 residues. V was pared by 0 bases and J by 0 bases, with 4 bases of the junction left unmatched.